These 2 T cell receptor beta chains were all obtained from the same sample, sequenced in a study of low-dose radiotherapy and immunotherapy resistance in tumors. Primers targeting TRAV and TRBV primed first-strand cDNA, covering alpha and beta chains. Amplification, which lasted 20 PCR cycles, used a constant-region primer and V-primer adapter to amplify TCRs. MiXCR, applied by TCRdb to the reads, yields one record per CDR3 protein. This repertoire shows 50,000 or so distinct CDR3 sequences, around a quarter found once; its top ten account for 6% to 8.5%. The time point denotes: after trial treatment. The treatment denotes: LDRT plus nivolumab, ipilimumab, low-dose cyclophosphamide and aspirin (RACIN trial). The sample consisted of PBMCs, taken after low-dose radiotherapy plus immunotherapy. The receptors here all came from a male donor with prostate cancer.

A remark on this clonotype: This is likely an artifact of a read error, given a far larger clone one base away. This chain connects TRBV5-8 to TRBJ2-2; TRBD2 matches 14 bases. The CDR3 sequence is 16 residues long. Germline CDR1 SGHTS, CDR2 YDEGEE. Here the CDR3 reads CVSSQTSGGATGELFF. In DNA, the CDR3 is TGTGTCAGCAGCCAGACTAGCGGGGGGGCGACCGGGGAGCTGTTTTTT. The whole variable domain, filled in from reference TRBV5-8 and TRBJ2-2, reads EAGVTQSPTHLIKTRGQQATLRCSPISGHTSVYWYQQALGLGLQFLLWYDEGEERNRGNFPPRFSGRQFPNYSSELNVNALELEDSALYLCVSSQTSGGATGELFFGEGSRLTVL.

This clonotype was picked up many times. J is TRBJ2-6 and V is TRBV19; no clear D. Germline V lookup: CDR1 LNHDA, CDR2 SQIVND (reference sequence). Trimming took 5 bases from V and 2 from J, leaving 4 bases between them. The length of the CDR3 is 13 residues. The CDR3 DNA reads TGTGCCAGTAGTCAGCCTGGGGCCAACGTCCTGACTTTC. Protein product: CASSQPGANVLTF.